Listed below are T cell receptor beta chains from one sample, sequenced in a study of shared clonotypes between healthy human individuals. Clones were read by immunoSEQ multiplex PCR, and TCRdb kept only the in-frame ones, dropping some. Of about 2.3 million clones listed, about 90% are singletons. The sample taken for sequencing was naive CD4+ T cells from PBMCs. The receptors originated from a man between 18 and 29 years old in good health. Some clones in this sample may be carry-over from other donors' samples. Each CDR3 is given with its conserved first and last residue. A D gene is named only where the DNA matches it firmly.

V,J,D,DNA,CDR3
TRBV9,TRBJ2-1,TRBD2,TGTGCCAGCAGCGTGGCTAGCGGGAGGGACGGTGAGCAGTTCTTC,CASSVASGRDGEQFF
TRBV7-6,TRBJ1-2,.,TGTGCCAGCAGCTCCTACACGGGGTATGGCTACACCTTC,CASSSYTGYGYTF
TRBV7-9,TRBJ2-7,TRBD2,TGTGCCAGCAGCTCTAGCGGGGTCCTCTACGAGCAGTACTTC,CASSSSGVLYEQYF
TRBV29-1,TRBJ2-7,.,TGCAGCGTTGAAGATCCACAGACCAGCTACGAGCAGTACTTC,CSVEDPQTSYEQYF
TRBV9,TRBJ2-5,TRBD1,TGTGCCAGCAGCGGACGGGACAGGGGAGAGACCCAGTACTTC,CASSGRDRGETQYF
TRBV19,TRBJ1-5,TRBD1,TGTGCCAGTAGTGAGGACAGGGGGACAGGGAATCAGCCCCAGCATTTT,CASSEDRGTGNQPQHF
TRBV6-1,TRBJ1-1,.,TGTGCCAGCAGTGAATTTGGTAGGGGCGCTGAAGCTTTCTTT,CASSEFGRGAEAFF
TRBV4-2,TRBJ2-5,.,TGTGCCAGCAGCCAAGATGCAGGGGGGAGGGAGACCCAGTACTTC,CASSQDAGGRETQYF
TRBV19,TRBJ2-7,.,TGTGCCAGTAGTCCCGTCTTGGGGCAGCCGAGCTCCTACGAGCAGTACTTC,CASSPVLGQPSSYEQYF
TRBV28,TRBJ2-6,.,TGTGCCAGCAGTTTCGGTGGGGCCAACGTCCTGACTTTC,CASSFGGANVLTF
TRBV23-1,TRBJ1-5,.,TGCGCCAGCAGTCAAATGGACAGAAATAGCAATCAGCCCCAGCATTTT,CASSQMDRNSNQPQHF
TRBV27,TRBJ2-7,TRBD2,TGTGCCAGCAGTTTATCATTAGCGGGAGGGCCCGAGCAGTACTTC,CASSLSLAGGPEQYF
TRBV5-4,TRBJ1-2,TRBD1,TGTGCCAGCAGCTTGCCTACGACAGGGTATGGCTACACCTTC,CASSLPTTGYGYTF
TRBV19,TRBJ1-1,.,TGTGCCAGTAGTATAAGCGGGGCACTGCCCGCAGCTTTCTTT,CASSISGALPAAFF
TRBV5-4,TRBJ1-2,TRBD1,TGTGCCAGCAGCACCGGACAGGGTGGGCACTATGGCTACACCTTC,CASSTGQGGHYGYTF
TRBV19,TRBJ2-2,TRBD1,TGTGCCAGCCTATATAAGACAGGGGCGTACACCGGGGAGCTGTTTTTT,CASLYKTGAYTGELFF